Presented here are 13 T cell receptor beta chains from one specimen sequenced in a study of response to subunit inactivated influenza vaccine. TCRdb processed the RT-PCR reads anew with MiXCR; each CDR3 protein has one entry. In the table there are about 520,000 distinct CDR3 sequences, about 25% of which are singletons. The sample in question was CD4+ T cells sorted from PBMCs, obtained more than 4 days after vaccination. The receptors come from a man in his fifties or sixties who received an inactivated influenza vaccine.

This clonotype was picked up a small number of times. CDR3 sequence reads: CASSPTSASGSDTQYF. As DNA, the CDR3 is TGTGCCAGCAGCCCAACATCGGCTAGCGGGAGTGATACGCAGTATTTT. V gene TRBV7-2 combines with J gene TRBJ2-3; 10 bases map to TRBD2. The germline V gene has CDR1 SGHTA and CDR2 FQGNSA. The CDR3 consists of 16 residues. After removal of 5 bases from V and 6 bases from J, the junction contained 11 bases not matched to a gene.

The chain carries TRBV6-1 and TRBJ1-6, with D possibly TRBD1 on 6 matching bases. V shed 5 bases and J shed 5 bases, with 13 bases lying between them. Germline CDR1 reads MNHNS; CDR2 reads SASEGT. This CDR3 comprises 15 residues. The CDR3, as DNA: TGTGCCAGCAGTCCGTATACAGGGAATAATTCACCCCTCCACTTT. Its protein product is CASSPYTGNNSPLHF.

The V and J genes are TRBV7-6 and TRBJ1-2, with a possible D match to TRBD1 (6 bases). This CDR3 region has 14 residues. V lost 0 bases to trimming and J lost 6 bases, with 11 bases between them. The germline V gene has CDR1 SGHVS and CDR2 FNYEAQ. The CDR3 spells CASSLARGADGYTF. The CDR3 region has the DNA TGTGCCAGCAGCTTAGCGAGGGGGGCGGATGGCTACACCTTC.

The chain carries TRBV6-1 and TRBJ1-2; D not resolved. V was shortened by 4 bases and J by 4 bases, with 13 bases between the two germline ends. The CDR3 has 14 residues. Germline CDR1 and CDR2: MNHNS and SASEGT. DNA for the CDR3: TGTGCCAGCAGTGTGATGGGCATGGGCTATGGCTACACCTTC. Translating it yields CASSVMGMGYGYTF.

V gene TRBV2 combines with J gene TRBJ2-7; 13 bases align to TRBD2. The CDR3 spans 15 residues. Germline V lookup: CDR1 SNHLY, CDR2 FYNNEI. Unmatched junction bases numbered 8, after V lost 6 bases and J lost 6 bases. As DNA, the CDR3 is TGTGCCAGCAGGGGGACTAGCGGGAAAAGGAGCGAGCAGTACTTC. Translating it yields CASRGTSGKRSEQYF.

The chain combines TRBV13 with TRBJ1-2; D unresolved. The germline V and J ends were trimmed by 5 bases and 9 bases, with 19 bases remaining between them. The germline CDR1 and CDR2 sequences are PRHDT and FYEKMQ (reference sequence). The CDR3 is 14 amino acids. The CDR3 nucleotides read TGTGCCAGCAGCCGTTCGTCTGGGAATTGGAGCTACACCTTC. This codes for CASSRSSGNWSYTF.

The rearrangement links TRBV6-6 to TRBJ2-7; D possibly corresponds to TRBD2 (5 bases). This CDR3 is built from 13 residues. V was pared by 3 bases and J by 1 base, with 7 bases between. Germline loops: CDR1 MNHNY, CDR2 SVGAGI (reference sequence). Here the CDR3 reads CASSYTGSYEQYF. The CDR3 DNA sequence: TGTGCCAGCAGTTATACGGGATCCTACGAGCAGTACTTC.

This clonotype occurred a few times. This chain links TRBV6-2 or TRBV6-3 with TRBJ2-3; TRBD2 matches 13 bases. After removal of 2 bases from V and 3 bases from J, the junction contained 14 bases not matched to a gene. CDR1 MNHEY and CDR2 SVGEGT come from the germline V gene. This CDR3 spans 20 amino acids. CDR3 coding DNA: TGTGCCAGCAGTTACAACCGACTAGCGGGGGGCCTACGCACAACAGATACGCAGTATTTT. This encodes CASSYNRLAGGLRTTDTQYF.

The CDR3, as DNA: TGTGCCAGCAGCCAAGAAGCGCACGAGCAGTACTTC. Translation: CASSQEAHEQYF. This chain links TRBV3-1 with TRBJ2-7; D unresolved. The CDR3 spans 12 residues. V dropped 0 bases and J dropped 5 bases, with 5 bases sitting between them. From germline, CDR1 is LGHDT and CDR2 YNNKEL (reference sequence).

The J gene is TRBJ1-4, the V gene TRBV12-3 or TRBV12-4; D gene ambiguous. CDR3 length: 13 amino acids. Trimming left V 3 bases short and J 4 bases short, with 6 bases between. This CDR3 reads CASSFSRNEKLFF. The DNA of the CDR3 is TGTGCCAGCAGTTTTAGCCGTAATGAAAAACTGTTTTTT.

There are a few counts of this clonotype. The chain recombines TRBV7-2 with TRBJ2-1; D perhaps matches TRBD1 (5 bases). There are 15 residues in the CDR3. Per the germline V gene, CDR1 is SGHTA and CDR2 is FQGNSA. Between the trimmed V and J ends, which lost 3 bases and 5 bases, there was a span of 14 bases. The CDR3, as DNA: TGTGCCAGCAGCTTCATGACATGGGGCCACAATGAGCAGTTCTTC. Translation gives CASSFMTWGHNEQFF.

This clonotype has more than one count but fewer than ten. The chain links TRBV11-3 to TRBJ2-3; D gene unclear. The ends were cut back, 2 bases at V and 6 bases at J, with 9 bases in the middle. There are 13 residues in the CDR3. Germline V gene sequence: CDR1 SGHNT, CDR2 YENEEA. CDR3 loop: CASSLPPADTQYF. In DNA, the CDR3 is TGTGCCAGCAGCTTACCACCCGCGGATACGCAGTATTTT.

This clonotype was detected a few times. J is TRBJ1-3 and V is TRBV12-3 or TRBV12-4; the match to TRBD1 covers 7 bases. The J segment lost 3 bases and the V segment lost 4 bases, leaving 6 bases of the junction unmatched. This CDR3 region has 15 residues. CDR3 in amino acids: CASSSTGAIGNTIYF. In DNA form, the CDR3 reads TGTGCCAGCAGTTCCACAGGGGCTATTGGAAACACCATATATTTT.